Following are 18 T cell receptor beta chains from one sample sequenced in a study of Ad26.COV2.S vaccination and SARS-CoV-2 variants. Using immunoSEQ multiplex PCR, the repertoire was profiled, and TCRdb retains in-frame clones only, with some absent. The sample includes around 170,000 clones, around 90% of them seen just once. Sequenced material: peripheral blood, taken after recovery from COVID-19. These receptors originate from a human donor who had recovered from COVID-19.

This chain links TRBV7-9 with TRBJ2-7; no definite D call. Germline V gene lookup returns CDR1 SEHNR and CDR2 FQNEAQ (reference sequence). V was pared by 2 bases and J by 1 base, with 6 bases between. The CDR3 runs to 13 residues. The CDR3, as DNA: TGTGCCAGCAGCTTACCTCCTTCCTACGAGCAGTACTTC. Translation: CASSLPPSYEQYF.

CDR3 region: CSDKDRRYGYTF. For the CDR3, the DNA is TGCAGCGACAAGGACAGGCGCTATGGCTACACCTTC. J is TRBJ1-2 and V is TRBV29-1, with 7 bases fitting TRBD1. With 7 bases clipped from V and 4 bases from J, the junction kept 6 bases outside the gene matches. The CDR3 spans 12 residues. CDR1 is SQVTM, CDR2 ANQGSEA, per germline.

The chain has TRBV7-2 and TRBJ2-3; D possibly matches TRBD1 or TRBD2 (6 bases each). Deletions cut 7 bases from V and 4 bases from J, with 15 bases between. CDR1 and CDR2 from the germline V gene are SGHTA and FQGNSA. The CDR3 runs to 14 residues. CDR3 nucleotides: TGTGCCAGCAATGCTTGGGGGGCGGCAGATACGCAGTATTTT. Protein product: CASNAWGAADTQYF.

This chain connects TRBV6-1 to TRBJ1-1, with D possibly TRBD1 on 5 matching bases. Germline V gene lookup returns CDR1 MNHNS and CDR2 SASEGT. V lost 0 bases and J 10 bases, leaving 15 bases between the germline ends. The CDR3 has 14 residues. The chain's CDR3 is CASSEARSGGGAFF. The CDR3 DNA is TGTGCCAGCAGTGAAGCCAGGTCGGGGGGGGGAGCTTTCTTT.

The gene calls are TRBV5-8 and TRBJ2-7, with D maybe TRBD2 (5 bases). The V end was cut by 5 bases, the J end by 0 bases, with 9 bases between. Germline assignment: CDR1 SGHTS and CDR2 YDEGEE. The CDR3 consists of 13 residues. The CDR3 loop reads CASSYGSSYEQYF. For the CDR3, the DNA is TGTGCCAGCAGTTATGGGAGCTCCTACGAGCAGTACTTC.

The chain recombines TRBV5-1 with TRBJ1-2, with TRBD1 matching over 7 bases. CDR1 is SGHRS and CDR2 is YFSETQ in the germline V gene. The CDR3 runs to 14 residues. V dropped 5 bases and J dropped 7; count of bases not matched to a gene: 11. The CDR3 DNA reads as TGCGCCAGCAGTTCCGGCAGGGGGTCGGCTGGCTACACCTTC. Residues: CASSSGRGSAGYTF. Using reference TRBV5-1 and TRBJ1-2 for the parts outside the CDR3, the full variable domain is KAGVTQTPRYLIKTRGQQVTLSCSPISGHRSVSWYQQTPGQGLQFLFEYFSETQRNKGNFPGRFSGRQFSNSRSEMNVSTLELGDSALYLCASSSGRGSAGYTFGSGTRLTVV.

V and J are TRBV11-2 and TRBJ1-2, with D unclear. The germline V and J ends were trimmed by 5 bases and 4 bases, with 8 bases remaining between them. CDR3 length: 12 amino acids. Per the germline V gene, CDR1 is SGHAT and CDR2 is FQNNGV. CDR3 protein: CASSADFYGYTF. The CDR3 DNA is TGTGCCAGCAGCGCGGATTTCTATGGCTACACCTTC.

This rearrangement joins TRBV21-1 to TRBJ2-1; the table's D call, TRBD2, was not checked against the DNA. TRBV21-1 is a listed pseudogene. The CDR3 loop spans 18 amino acids. CDR3 sequence reads: CASSKADRRLAGGVREFF. The CDR3 nucleotides read TGTGCCAGCAGCAAAGCTGATAGGAGACTAGCGGGAGGGGTGAGGGAGTTCTTC.

The chain links TRBV5-4 to TRBJ2-2, with 8 nucleotides matching TRBD2. CDR3 size: 16 residues. Germline trimming cut 0 bases from V and 3 bases from J; bases unmatched to any gene: 4. The germline gives CDR1 SGHNT, CDR2 YYREEE (reference sequence). The CDR3 protein is CASSLGGRTDTGELFF. The CDR3 DNA follows: TGTGCCAGCAGCTTGGGCGGGAGGACCGACACCGGGGAGCTGTTTTTT.

The CDR3 nucleotides read TGCGCCAGCAGCCCAACGGGCAGGGGATATGGCTACACCTTC. It encodes CASSPTGRGYGYTF. The chain recombines TRBV4-1 with TRBJ1-2; D might be TRBD1 (6 bases). This CDR3 has 14 amino acids. The germline V and J ends were trimmed by 4 bases and 5 bases, with 14 bases remaining between them. Germline V gene data show CDR1 as MGHRA and CDR2 as YSYEKL.

This chain links TRBV15 with TRBJ1-1; a weak D match, TRBD1 (5 bases). V lost 8 bases, J lost 3 bases, and 10 bases lay in between. The length of the CDR3 is 12 residues. Germline CDR1 and CDR2: LNHNV and YYDKDF (reference sequence). This chain's CDR3 is CATLWGDTEAFF. The CDR3 DNA follows: TGTGCCACCCTCTGGGGGGACACTGAAGCTTTCTTT.

This chain joins TRBV30 and TRBJ1-4; no definite D call. The CDR3 loop spans 16 amino acids. CDR1 and CDR2 (germline): GTSNPN, SVGIG (reference sequence). V was trimmed by 3 bases and J by 7 bases, leaving 21 bases between them. Written as DNA, the CDR3 is TGTGCCTGGAGAAAAGGGAGTATCCAAGCCCGTGAAAAACTGTTTTTT. Translated: CAWRKGSIQAREKLFF.

The chain carries TRBV28 and TRBJ2-3; 7 nucleotides align to TRBD1. The ends lost 6 bases at V and 5 bases at J; junction bases unmatched: 8. The length of the CDR3 is 14 residues. Germline V gene data show CDR1 as MDHEN and CDR2 as SYDVKM. The CDR3 here is CASSPGHRGDTQYF. CDR3 nucleotide sequence: TGTGCCAGCAGCCCGGGCCACAGGGGAGATACGCAGTATTTT.

The V gene is TRBV7-9, the J gene TRBJ2-7, with TRBD2 matching 8 bases. J was trimmed by 6 bases and V by 6 bases; bases with no gene match: 13. The CDR3 runs to 15 residues. Germline-derived CDR1 and CDR2 are SEHNR and FQNEAQ (reference sequence). In DNA form, the CDR3 reads TGTGCCAGCAGTCCTGGACTAGCAACTTGGGGCGAGCAGTACTTC. Encoded protein: CASSPGLATWGEQYF.

The chain is built from TRBV9 and TRBJ1-1, with D unclear. The CDR3 extends over 14 amino acids. V gave up 0 bases and J gave up 1 base, with 7 bases separating them. From germline, CDR1 is SGDLS and CDR2 YYNGEE. The CDR3 nucleotides are TGTGCCAGCAGCGTAGACTCCGCGAACACTGAAGCTTTCTTT. It translates to CASSVDSANTEAFF.

This chain joins TRBV20-1 and TRBJ1-1, with D unresolved. CDR3 length: 13 amino acids. Trimming left V 3 bases short and J 2 bases short, with 10 bases between. Germline V gives CDR1 DFQATT, CDR2 SNEGSKA (reference sequence). Here the CDR3 DNA reads TGCAGTGCTAGTAACGGTTTAAACACTGAAGCTTTCTTT. Protein product: CSASNGLNTEAFF.

The V and J genes are TRBV6-2 or TRBV6-3 and TRBJ1-5; D not resolved. The CDR3 sequence is 14 residues long. The V end was cut by 7 bases, the J end by 7 bases, with 17 bases between. Per the germline V gene, CDR1 is MNHEY and CDR2 is SVGEGT. This chain's CDR3 is CASTPEAGRQPQHF. In nucleotides, the CDR3 is TGTGCCAGCACCCCGGAGGCAGGTCGCCAGCCCCAGCATTTT.

In this sample, this clone turned up a few times. The V and J genes are TRBV5-4 and TRBJ2-3; no firm D call. Between the trimmed V and J ends, which lost 5 bases and 0 bases, there was a span of 13 bases. CDR3 length equals 15 residues. Germline CDR1 reads SGHNT; CDR2 reads YYREEE (reference sequence). Here the CDR3 reads CASSPPQYSTDTQYF. The CDR3, as DNA: TGTGCCAGCAGTCCACCCCAGTATAGCACAGATACGCAGTATTTT.